The present TCR beta chain was sequenced within a study of Ad26.COV2.S vaccination and SARS-CoV-2 variants. Generated by immunoSEQ multiplex PCR, the TCRdb table keeps only in-frame clones and is missing some. The sample lists around 400,000 clones; approximately 83% were seen once. Regarding treatment: roughly 20 received Ad26.COV2.S at low or high dose, single or two shots; about 5 received placebo; per-sample allocation not given. Day 63 after the first vaccine or placebo injection was the time point for sampling. The germline gives CDR1 LGHDT, CDR2 YNNKEL (reference sequence). Trimming shortened V by 6 bases and J by 0 bases, and 27 bases separated the two germline ends. This CDR3 comprises 20 residues.

This receptor was identified in a person between 18 and 60 years old who received the Ad26.COV2.S COVID-19 vaccine or a placebo. J is TRBJ2-1 and V is TRBV3-1 (or the pseudogene TRBV3-2), with D tentatively TRBD1 or TRBD2 (7 bases each). The sample consisted of peripheral blood, taken in a trial of Ad26.COV2.S vaccine versus placebo. CDR3 DNA: TGTGCCAGCAGACCCGGGGGGACAGCGCAATTTCTTAGCTCCTACAATGAGCAGTTCTTC. This translates into CASRPGGTAQFLSSYNEQFF.